The 8 T cell receptor beta chains listed next were all sequenced from one sample in a study of CD8+CD57+ T cells in acquired aplastic anemia. Genomic DNA constituted the template upon which TCR beta VDJ and CDR3 profiling was performed. MiXCR was run by TCRdb on the reads, yielding one entry per CDR3 protein. This table holds about 190,000 distinct CDR3 sequences, less than 65% found once. Sample: sorted CD4+, CD8+, or CD8+CD57+ T cells (not recorded which) from PBMCs. The receptors come from a human donor in good health, serving as a control.

CDR3 nucleotides: TGTGCCAGCGGTGGAAGCGGGGGCTTCGCAATCTACAATGAGCAGTTCTTC. This codes for CASGGSGGFAIYNEQFF. The chain joins TRBV25-1 to TRBJ2-1; 8 bases are shared with TRBD2. The CDR3 is 17 amino acids. Losses at the gene ends were 8 bases for V and 3 bases for J; bases not matched to a gene: 15. Germline V lookup: CDR1 MGHDK, CDR2 SYGVNS.

The chain combines TRBV5-1 with TRBJ2-7, with TRBD1 identical over 7 bases. The CDR3 covers 14 residues. Germline V gene sequence: CDR1 SGHRS, CDR2 YFSETQ. V gave up 4 bases and J gave up 2 bases; unmatched junction bases: 6. The CDR3 DNA follows: TGCGCCAGCAGCACCGACAGGGCCACCTACGAGCAGTACTTC. It translates to CASSTDRATYEQYF.

J is TRBJ2-3 and V is TRBV7-8; the D gene is possibly TRBD2 (7 bases). Trimming shortened V by 5 bases and J by 11 bases, and 17 bases separated the two germline ends. From germline, CDR1 is SGHVS and CDR2 FQNEAQ. This CDR3 has 13 residues. The CDR3 loop reads CASSLEGGGVQYF. In nucleotides, the CDR3 is TGTGCCAGCAGCCTTGAGGGGGGGGGCGTGCAGTATTTT. The entire variable domain, with the rest obtained from reference TRBV7-8 and TRBJ2-3, is as follows: GAGVSQSPRYKVAKRGQDVALRCDPISGHVSLFWYQQALGQGPEFLTYFQNEAQLDKSGLPSDRFFAERPEGSVSTLKIQRTQQEDSAVYLCASSLEGGGVQYFGPGTRLTVL.

The genes are TRBV28 and TRBJ1-1, with unresolved D. The CDR3 totals 19 residues. Germline V lookup: CDR1 MDHEN, CDR2 SYDVKM. Deletions cut 4 bases from V and 3 bases from J, with 27 bases between. The CDR3 reads CASSSITPTVMDGYTEAFF. CDR3 DNA: TGTGCCAGCAGTTCTATTACACCGACCGTGATGGATGGCTACACTGAAGCTTTCTTT. Drawing the rest from reference TRBV28 and TRBJ1-1, the complete variable domain is DVKVTQSSRYLVKRTGEKVFLECVQDMDHENMFWYRQDPGLGLRLIYFSYDVKMKEKGDIPEGYSVSREKKERFSLILESASTNQTSMYLCASSSITPTVMDGYTEAFFGQGTRLTVV.

At least ten counts were recorded for this clonotype. The V and J genes are TRBV2 and TRBJ1-6; D unresolved. The length of the CDR3 is 13 residues. Trimming took 8 bases from V and 8 from J, leaving 13 bases between them. CDR1 is SNHLY, CDR2 FYNNEI, per germline. CDR3 sequence (DNA): TGTGCCAGCGTTGGGGAAGGCCATTCACCCCTCCACTTT. Amino acid sequence: CASVGEGHSPLHF.

This clonotype was seen many times. V and J are TRBV20-1 and TRBJ1-1, with 11 bases aligning to TRBD1. V gave up 1 base and J gave up 4 bases; unmatched junction bases: 2. Germline assignment: CDR1 DFQATT and CDR2 SNEGSKA (reference sequence). The CDR3 is 14 residues long. The CDR3 DNA reads as TGCAGTGCTAGAGCTGGGACAGGGGGCACTGAAGCTTTCTTT. Its protein product is CSARAGTGGTEAFF.

This clonotype was detected many times. The rearrangement joins TRBV12-3 or TRBV12-4 to TRBJ2-5, with TRBD1 identical over 8 bases. Trimming cost V 8 bases and J 5 bases; bases outside gene matches: 4. The CDR3 is made up of 12 amino acids. For the CDR3, the DNA is TGTGCCAGCCAGGGGGCTCAGGAGACCCAGTACTTC. Protein product: CASQGAQETQYF.

A remark on this clonotype: As the CDR3 is not closed by the conserved phenylalanine or tryptophan, this likely results from a read error. No DNA is shown, since the ends of the CDR3 on it are uncertain; the CDR3 is the one TCRdb lists. V gene TRBV27 combines with J gene TRBJ2-2; TRBD1, the D gene given by the table, was not confirmed from the DNA. Ends included, the CDR3 has 11 residues. CDR1 and CDR2 from the germline V gene are MNHEY and SMNVEV (reference sequence). Here the CDR3 reads CASSNLDRGFI.